This is a list of T cell receptor beta chains from one sample in a study of blood T cell repertoires in COVID-19. Libraries were prepared by immunoSEQ multiplex PCR; TCRdb keeps only in-frame clonotypes and omits some of them. Here the sample spans 250,000 to 300,000 clones, roughly 90% being singletons. Sample: PBMCs or T cells enriched from blood (not recorded which). These receptors came from a woman between 40 and 55 years old with acute COVID-19. The CDR3 runs from the conserved cysteine through the conserved F or W. A D gene is named only where the DNA matches it firmly. Size values are once, few and many counts, or a class for expanded clones, and some rows have none.

j_call | v_call | clone_size | d_call | cdr3_aa | cdr3_nt
TRBJ1-5 | TRBV5-1 | . | TRBD1 | CASSLAPGGYQPQHF | TGCGCCAGCAGCTTGGCCCCAGGGGGCTATCAGCCCCAGCATTTT
TRBJ1-4 | TRBV24-1 | . | . | CATSGGGGTNEKLFF | TGTGCCACCAGTGGCGGGGGTGGCACTAATGAAAAACTGTTTTTT
TRBJ1-2 | TRBV2 | . | TRBD1 | CASSTGRTGNFYGYTF | TGTGCCAGCAGTACGGGAAGGACAGGGAATTTCTATGGCTACACCTTC
TRBJ1-3 | TRBV4-1 | . | . | CASSQGGASGNTIYF | TGCGCCAGCAGCCAGGGGGGTGCCTCTGGAAACACCATATATTTT
TRBJ2-7 | TRBV2 | . | TRBD1 | CASSVAGTGGYEQYF | TGTGCCAGCAGCGTCGCCGGGACAGGGGGCTACGAGCAGTACTTC
TRBJ1-6 | TRBV2 | . | . | CASTRRSYNSPLHF | TGTGCCAGTACTCGTCGTTCCTATAATTCACCCCTCCACTTT
TRBJ2-3 | TRBV3-1/TRBV3-2 | . | . | CASSQGAAPDTQYF | TGTGCCAGCAGCCAAGGAGCGGCCCCAGATACGCAGTATTTT
TRBJ2-7 | TRBV6-5 | . | TRBD1 | CATRQGHPDGQYF | TGTGCCACTCGACAGGGACATCCCGATGGGCAGTACTTC
TRBJ1-5 | TRBV6-5 | . | . | CGSRQGSNQPQHF | TGTGGTTCCCGACAAGGTAGCAATCAGCCCCAGCATTTT
TRBJ2-1 | TRBV19 | few | . | CASSSRLRSDEQFF | TGTGCCAGTAGCTCCCGTCTCAGGTCAGATGAGCAGTTCTTC
TRBJ2-1 | TRBV7-8 | once | . | CASSPTSGRYNEQFF | TGTGCCAGCAGCCCGACCTCTGGGCGCTACAATGAGCAGTTCTTC
TRBJ1-3 | TRBV5-1 | . | . | CASSRGSGNTIYF | TGCGCCAGCAGCCGGGGTTCAGGAAACACCATATATTTT
TRBJ2-3 | TRBV25-1 | once | . | CASSPHYTDTQYF | TGTGCCAGCAGTCCTCACTATACAGATACGCAGTATTTT
TRBJ2-7 | TRBV18 | . | TRBD2 | CASSPERENYEQYF | TGTGCCAGCTCACCGGAGCGGGAGAACTACGAGCAGTACTTC
TRBJ1-2 | TRBV27 | many | . | CASGFHAASSGYTF | TGTGCCAGCGGATTCCACGCTGCCTCTAGTGGCTACACCTTC
TRBJ2-7 | TRBV7-2 | once | . | CASSLDGRAYEQYF | TGTGCCAGCAGCTTAGATGGGCGAGCCTACGAGCAGTACTTC
TRBJ2-5 | TRBV27 | . | . | CASRESYRNPPGETQYF | TGTGCCAGCAGAGAATCTTACAGGAATCCCCCTGGGGAGACCCAGTACTTC
TRBJ1-1 | TRBV11-2 | . | . | CASSFGGGNTEAFF | TGTGCCAGCAGCTTTGGGGGGGGGAACACTGAAGCTTTCTTT
TRBJ2-5 | TRBV13 | . | TRBD2 | CASSHYGLAGGPETQYF | TGTGCCAGCAGCCATTATGGGCTAGCGGGAGGGCCGGAGACCCAGTACTTC
TRBJ2-2 | TRBV18 | . | TRBD2 | CASSRPSGGSNTGELFF | TGTGCCAGCTCACGACCTAGCGGGGGATCCAACACCGGGGAGCTGTTTTTT
TRBJ2-1 | TRBV14 | once | . | CASSQGGGRQFF | TGTGCCAGCAGCCAAGGTGGGGGGAGGCAGTTCTTC
TRBJ1-2 | TRBV18 | . | TRBD1 | CASSPGQGDLLHGYTF | TGTGCCAGCTCACCGGGACAGGGGGACCTACTGCATGGCTACACCTTC
TRBJ1-4 | TRBV7-2 | . | TRBD1 | CASSLGPPTGINEKLFF | TGTGCCAGCAGCTTAGGGCCCCCGACAGGGATCAATGAAAAACTGTTTTTT
TRBJ2-1 | TRBV10-3 | once | TRBD2 | CAISEASGPVGQFF | TGTGCCATCAGTGAAGCTAGCGGGCCGGTGGGGCAGTTCTTC
TRBJ1-3 | TRBV6-5 | . | TRBD1 | CASRMDRGGNTIYF | TGTGCCAGCAGAATGGACAGGGGTGGAAACACCATATATTTT
TRBJ2-5 | TRBV5-1 | once | . | CASSLGRGETQYF | TGCGCCAGCAGCTTGGGAAGGGGGGAGACCCAGTACTTC
TRBJ1-1 | TRBV7-9 | once | . | CASSYDRNTEAFF | TGTGCCAGCAGCTACGACAGAAACACTGAAGCTTTCTTT
TRBJ1-2 | TRBV5-6 | . | TRBD1 | CASSLGLTGDNYGYTF | TGTGCCAGCAGCTTGGGGCTGACAGGGGACAACTATGGCTACACCTTC
TRBJ1-2 | TRBV5-4 | . | . | CASSPSGTGRYGYTF | TGTGCCAGCAGCCCATCCGGAACAGGTCGCTATGGCTACACCTTC
TRBJ2-7 | TRBV6-1 | . | . | CASSERDLRGGEQYF | TGTGCCAGCAGTGAGCGGGACTTGCGTGGTGGGGAGCAGTACTTC
TRBJ2-5 | TRBV28 | . | . | CASSSSGQGTETQYF | .
TRBJ2-7 | TRBV4-1 | . | TRBD2 | CASSQTGTSGSSDEQYF | TGCGCCAGCAGCCAAACTGGGACTAGCGGGAGTTCGGACGAGCAGTACTTC
TRBJ1-2 | TRBV28 | . | . | CASVGGGYGYTF | TGTGCCAGCGTTGGGGGGGGCTATGGCTACACCTTC
TRBJ2-3 | TRBV5-4 | . | . | CASSLRLRTALTDTQYF | TGTGCCAGCAGCTTGAGACTGAGGACAGCCCTCACAGATACGCAGTATTTT
TRBJ1-6 | TRBV28 | . | TRBD1 | CASREDRGPNSPLHF | TGTGCCAGCAGAGAGGACAGGGGGCCTAATTCACCCCTCCACTTT
TRBJ1-1 | TRBV2 | . | . | CASNNRNTEAFF | TGTGCCAGCAATAACAGGAACACTGAAGCTTTCTTT
TRBJ1-1 | TRBV5-1 | . | . | CASSLRGGSDSEAFF | TGCGCCAGCAGCTTGAGGGGCGGATCCGACAGTGAAGCTTTCTTT
TRBJ2-2 | TRBV7-9 | . | . | CASSFITGELFF | TGTGCCAGCAGCTTTATAACCGGGGAGCTGTTTTTT
TRBJ2-1 | TRBV5-4 | . | . | CASSAGKGGSYNEQFF | TGTGCCAGCAGCGCAGGAAAGGGAGGTTCCTACAATGAGCAGTTCTTC
TRBJ1-1 | TRBV28 | few | TRBD1 | CASSTQGGGTEAFF | TGTGCCAGCAGTACCCAGGGGGGAGGTACTGAAGCTTTCTTT
TRBJ1-2 | TRBV30 | . | . | CAWSVLEGTRGYTF | TGTGCCTGGAGTGTACTAGAGGGGACTAGGGGCTACACCTTC
TRBJ2-7 | TRBV15 | . | TRBD2 | CATSRDRAGGPGEQYF | TGTGCCACCAGCAGAGATCGAGCGGGAGGCCCGGGAGAGCAGTACTTC
TRBJ1-2 | TRBV19 | . | . | CASAQVRPNYGYTF | TGTGCCAGCGCTCAGGTACGACCTAACTATGGCTACACCTTC
TRBJ2-5 | TRBV15 | . | . | CATSRDTGGAETQYF | TGTGCCACCAGCAGAGATACAGGGGGGGCGGAGACCCAGTACTTC
TRBJ2-7 | TRBV7-3 | few | . | CASSQTGSPYEQYF | TGTGCCAGCAGCCAGACAGGCTCCCCCTACGAGCAGTACTTC
TRBJ2-7 | TRBV7-9 | . | TRBD2 | CASQTREGEQYF | TGTGCCAGCCAAACGAGGGAGGGCGAGCAGTACTTC
TRBJ2-6 | TRBV6-1 | . | . | CASSEAEQGANVLTF | TGTGCCAGCAGTGAAGCGGAACAGGGGGCCAACGTCCTGACTTTC
TRBJ2-3 | TRBV5-4 | . | TRBD1 | CASSLDRGDTQYF | TGTGCCAGCAGTCTGGACAGGGGAGATACGCAGTATTTT
TRBJ2-7 | TRBV6-1 | . | . | CASSEQDSANYEQYF | TGTGCCAGCAGTGAACAAGACAGCGCCAACTACGAGCAGTACTTC
TRBJ1-3 | TRBV29-1 | . | . | CSVQAYSGNTIYF | TGCAGCGTTCAGGCCTACTCTGGAAACACCATATATTTT
TRBJ2-7 | TRBV28 | . | . | CASSFLETEQYF | TGTGCCAGCAGTTTCCTAGAAACCGAGCAGTACTTC
TRBJ2-1 | TRBV9 | . | TRBD2 | CASSVGAGVLNEQFF | TGTGCCAGCAGCGTAGGGGCGGGGGTTCTCAATGAGCAGTTCTTC
TRBJ1-6 | TRBV5-1 | . | TRBD1 | CASSRGTADNSPLHF | TGCGCCAGCAGCCGCGGGACAGCCGATAATTCACCCCTCCACTTT
TRBJ1-2 | TRBV28 | . | TRBD1 | CASGRRGQGYTF | TGTGCCAGCGGACGAAGGGGGCAGGGCTACACCTTC
TRBJ1-2 | TRBV12-3/TRBV12-4 | . | TRBD1 | CASSTDRVVGYTF | TGTGCCAGCAGCACCGACAGGGTCGTCGGCTACACCTTC
TRBJ2-3 | TRBV7-2 | . | TRBD2 | CASSLTAGGQKDTQYF | TGTGCCAGCAGCTTAACAGCGGGGGGGCAAAAAGATACGCAGTATTTT
TRBJ1-2 | TRBV18 | . | TRBD1 | CASSRDRGSDGYTF | TGTGCCAGCTCACGGGACAGGGGGTCGGATGGCTACACCTTC
TRBJ1-1 | TRBV30 | once | TRBD1 | CAWSAGQGSTEAFF | TGTGCCTGGAGTGCAGGACAGGGGTCCACTGAAGCTTTCTTT
TRBJ2-1 | TRBV28 | . | TRBD1 | CASRSSGTGHNEQFF | TGTGCCAGCCGATCCTCCGGGACAGGACACAATGAGCAGTTCTTC